The T cell receptor (beta chain) under discussion was sequenced for a study of shared clonotypes between healthy human individuals. Study conclusions and caveats: Relative to memory subsets, naive subsets generally showed larger estimated richness.

Trimming took 2 bases from V and 6 from J, leaving 10 bases between them. CDR3 size: 13 residues. Germline CDR1 and CDR2: MNHEY and SVGAGI. About this clone: The antigen is unknown.

TCRdb's copy holds only in-frame clones and misses some; the assay was immunoSEQ multiplex PCR. The profile shows just over 2,000,000 clones, roughly 95% of them singletons. CD45RO-negative, CCR7-positively selected cells formed the naive CD8 fraction, excluding terminally differentiated effector memory CD45RA+ cells. The sample comprised naive CD8+ T cells sorted from blood. This TCR was recovered from a man aged 18 to 29 in good health. This chain connects TRBV6-5 to TRBJ1-1; a weak D match, TRBD1 (5 bases). CDR3 protein: CASSYPQGAEAFF. Here the CDR3 DNA reads TGTGCCAGCAGTTACCCCCAGGGAGCTGAAGCTTTCTTT.